This paragraph reports one T cell receptor (beta chain). Its antigen is unknown. The CDR3 loop spans 14 amino acids. CDR1 and CDR2 from the germline V gene are LNHDA and SQIVND (reference sequence). Unexposed donor CD4+ T cells date from about 2010-2018, before the COVID-19 pandemic. This record belongs to a study of CD4 T cells in relation to SARS-CoV-2 and coronaviruses. Uncultured naive and memory CD4+ T cells supplied DNA for deep TCR-beta sequencing. Sequenced by immunoSEQ multiplex PCR; TCRdb stores in-frame clones only, minus some. The sample records 65,000 or so clones, 94% being singletons. Study observations and caveats: The assay detects memory recall responses, not culture-primed primary responses. The cross-reactivity analysis covered only spike protein, not other viral proteins. No donor gave both pre-pandemic and post-infection samples.

Sequencing was done on a sample of naive CD4+ T cells from PBMCs. Specified subset: naive CD4+ T cells isolated by negative enrichment. This TCR came from a human donor in good health. The chain uses TRBV19 and TRBJ2-4, with D perhaps assigned TRBD1 or TRBD2 (5 bases each). The CDR3 loop is CATGKTGHKNIQYF. CDR3 DNA: TGTGCTACCGGAAAAACGGGGCACAAAAACATTCAGTACTTC.